This is a list of T cell receptor beta chains from one sample in a study of somatic mutations in cytotoxic T cells in rheumatoid arthritis. Sequencing used immunoSEQ multiplex PCR; TCRdb keeps in-frame clones, though not all of them. The sample records some 10,000 clones, approximately 90% being singletons. The specimen sequenced was CD4+ T cells sorted from blood. The receptors stem from a woman under 30 with rheumatoid arthritis. Both conserved end residues are part of each CDR3. D genes are given only for firm matches. The size of a clone is reported for some rows only, either as once, few or many, or as a class for expanded clones.

J,length,D,size,V,DNA,CDR3
TRBJ1-2,16,-,-,TRBV18,TGTGCCAGCTCACCACCGACGGGGGGTTCTGTCTATGGCTACACCTTC,CASSPPTGGSVYGYTF
TRBJ2-5,15,-,-,TRBV7-2,TGTGCCAGCAGCTTAGCAGGGGCGGGGCGAGAGACCCAGTACTTC,CASSLAGAGRETQYF
TRBJ2-7,15,TRBD1,-,TRBV6-5,TGTGCCAGCAGTTATTCGACGACAGGGACGGGCGAGCAGTACTTC,CASSYSTTGTGEQYF
TRBJ1-5,14,TRBD1,-,TRBV29-1,TGCAGCGCATCGACAGGGGTTGTCAATCAGCCCCAGCATTTT,CSASTGVVNQPQHF
TRBJ1-1,11,-,-,TRBV7-2,TGTGCCAGCAGCCGGAACACTGAAGCTTTCTTT,CASSRNTEAFF
TRBJ2-1,14,-,-,TRBV6-1,TGTGCCAGCAGTGCTTTAGCCGCCCGGGATGAGCAGTTCTTC,CASSALAARDEQFF
TRBJ1-2,14,-,once,TRBV4-2,TGTGCCAGCAGCCAGAGTGGACAGAACTATGGCTACACCTTC,CASSQSGQNYGYTF
TRBJ2-5,15,TRBD2,-,TRBV5-1,TGCGCCAGCAGCTTGGGTAGCGGGAGCTTTGAGACCCAGTACTTC,CASSLGSGSFETQYF
TRBJ2-1,16,-,-,TRBV11-2,TGTGCCAGCAGCTTAAACCGGGTTGCCCCGAACAATGAGCAGTTCTTC,CASSLNRVAPNNEQFF
TRBJ1-4,13,-,-,TRBV5-4,TGTGCCAGCAGCGAACGGGATTCTGAAAAACTGTTTTTT,CASSERDSEKLFF
TRBJ1-1,17,TRBD1,-,TRBV7-2,TGTGCCAGCAGCTTAGAAGGGGGCCCTATGGGGGGAACTGAAGCTTTCTTT,CASSLEGGPMGGTEAFF
TRBJ1-4,13,-,-,TRBV30,TGTGCCCTGGATCGACAACGAGGGGAAAAACTGTTTTTT,CALDRQRGEKLFF
TRBJ2-3,15,-,-,TRBV27,TGTGCCAGCAGTTTATTCGGGATTAGCACAGATACGCAGTATTTT,CASSLFGISTDTQYF
TRBJ1-2,14,TRBD1,few,TRBV4-3,TGCGCCAGCAGCTCTAAACAGGGGGGCGGGGGCTACACCTTC,CASSSKQGGGGYTF
TRBJ1-2,15,TRBD1,few,TRBV28,TGTGCCAGCGAAAGGACAGGGGGCTTCGACTATGGCTACACCTTC,CASERTGGFDYGYTF
TRBJ2-1,16,-,-,TRBV7-8,TGTGCCAGCAGCCCTCGCGAGTTCCCGGCGGGGAATGAGCAGTTCTTC,CASSPREFPAGNEQFF
TRBJ2-7,13,TRBD1,-,TRBV28,TGTGCCAGCAGTGGGGACAGTGCCTACGAGCAGTACTTC,CASSGDSAYEQYF
TRBJ2-5,13,TRBD2,-,TRBV18,TGTGCCAGCTTAGCGGGAGTCCAAGAGACCCAGTACTTC,CASLAGVQETQYF
TRBJ1-4,14,-,-,TRBV18,TGTGCCAGCTCAAGGAGTGCAACTAATGAAAAACTGTTTTTT,CASSRSATNEKLFF
TRBJ1-1,14,TRBD1,-,TRBV7-2,TGTGCCAGCAGCTGGGACAGGGCCAACACTGAAGCTTTCTTT,CASSWDRANTEAFF
TRBJ1-6,15,-,-,TRBV5-5,TGTGCCAGCAGTCGGGTAGGGAGAGATAATTCACCCCTCCACTTT,CASSRVGRDNSPLHF
TRBJ1-5,15,TRBD1,-,TRBV5-5,TGTGCCAGCAGCTTGCCCGGGACAGGGGATCAGCCCCAGCATTTT,CASSLPGTGDQPQHF
TRBJ2-7,14,-,-,TRBV19,TGTGCCAGTAGTATCTCCCTGGGGCCCTACGAGCAGTACTTC,CASSISLGPYEQYF
TRBJ1-6,14,-,-,TRBV5-1,TGCGCCAGCAGCTTGGAGGGGCTTAATTCACCCCTCCACTTT,CASSLEGLNSPLHF
TRBJ2-7,11,-,-,TRBV13,TGTGCCAGCAGACAGCTCTACGAGCAGTACTTC,CASRQLYEQYF
TRBJ2-5,15,TRBD2,-,TRBV5-4,TGTGCCAGCAGCCAAAAAGCGGGGACCCAAGAGACCCAGTACTTC,CASSQKAGTQETQYF
TRBJ1-3,15,-,few,TRBV7-2,TGTGCCAGCAGCTTAGGGACGGGGTCTGGAAACACCATATATTTT,CASSLGTGSGNTIYF
TRBJ1-3,16,-,-,TRBV6-6,TGTGCCAGCAGTTACTCAGGCGGGAGCTCTGGAAACACCATATATTTT,CASSYSGGSSGNTIYF
TRBJ2-1,16,TRBD2,-,TRBV30,TGTGCCTGGAGTGTACTGTTGCGGGGGGGCCAGGGTGAGCAGTTCTTC,CAWSVLLRGGQGEQFF
TRBJ1-5,15,TRBD1,-,TRBV18,TGTGCCAGCTCAAAGACAGGGTTGAGCAATCAGCCCCAGCATTTT,CASSKTGLSNQPQHF
TRBJ2-7,13,TRBD1,-,TRBV28,TGTGCCAGCAGAGTGGACAGGACTTACGAGCAGTACTTC,CASRVDRTYEQYF
TRBJ2-3,14,-,-,TRBV28,TGTGCCAGCAGCCTTAGGGACAACACAGATACGCAGTATTTT,CASSLRDNTDTQYF
TRBJ1-5,15,TRBD1,-,TRBV28,TGTGCCAGCAGGCGAGCAGGGGGCAGCAATCAGCCCCAGCATTTT,CASRRAGGSNQPQHF
TRBJ2-3,15,TRBD1,-,TRBV5-5,TGTGCCAGCAGCTTCAGACAGGGAGGCACAGATACGCAGTATTTT,CASSFRQGGTDTQYF
TRBJ2-5,16,TRBD2,-,TRBV7-2,TGTGCCAGCAGCCCCATGAGACTAGCGGGAGGAGAGACCCAGTACTTC,CASSPMRLAGGETQYF
TRBJ1-4,13,-,-,TRBV7-9,TGTGCCAGCAGCTTAGAGGCAGGGGTGAAACTGTTTTTT,CASSLEAGVKLFF
TRBJ2-5,14,-,-,TRBV19,TGTGCCAGTAGTAAAGGGCAGGGGGGAGAGACCCAGTACTTC,CASSKGQGGETQYF
TRBJ2-3,16,-,-,TRBV4-3,TGCGCCAGCAGCCAAGGGTTGCCTGGAGTCACAGATACGCAGTATTTT,CASSQGLPGVTDTQYF
TRBJ2-7,14,-,-,TRBV30,TGTGCCTGGAGTGTCACCGGCGGCACCTACGAGCAGTACTTC,CAWSVTGGTYEQYF
TRBJ2-7,14,TRBD2,-,TRBV29-1,TGCAGCGTTGAAGACGGGGTCCTAGCGGGCTCGCAGTACTTC,CSVEDGVLAGSQYF
TRBJ2-1,14,-,-,TRBV5-1,TGCGCCAGCAGCCTCGACAGGACCTACAATGAGCAGTTCTTC,CASSLDRTYNEQFF
TRBJ1-4,16,-,-,TRBV7-2,TGTGCCAGCAGGGGGGGAACCAGGGACCCTAATGAAAAACTGTTTTTT,CASRGGTRDPNEKLFF
TRBJ1-4,14,-,once,TRBV9,TGTGCCAGTTCACCTCAGGGAAGGGATGAAAAACTGTTTTTT,CASSPQGRDEKLFF
TRBJ2-1,14,-,-,TRBV29-1,TGCAGCGTTCTGGACTTTTCCCTATACAATGAGCAGTTCTTC,CSVLDFSLYNEQFF
TRBJ2-3,15,TRBD2,-,TRBV7-2,TGTGCCAGCAGCTTGCGGACTAGTAGCACAGATACGCAGTATTTT,CASSLRTSSTDTQYF
TRBJ2-1,11,-,-,TRBV6-6,TGTGCCAGCAGCCCCGTCAATGAGCAGTTCTTC,CASSPVNEQFF